These T cell receptor beta chains were read from a single sample in a study of CD8 T cells in Susac syndrome. A single record per CDR3 protein comes from TCRdb applying MiXCR to the immunoSEQ multiplex PCR reads. This table has about 300,000 distinct CDR3 sequences, 89% appearing once. Specimen: CD8+ T cells from PBMCs. The receptors stem from a human donor with multiple sclerosis. CDR3s include the opening cysteine and the closing phenylalanine or tryptophan. Fields, in order: J gene, D gene, V gene, clone size, CDR3 protein, CDR3 DNA. The D gene is left open where the match is weak. The size field is filled for only some rows; it gives once, few, many or a size class.

J gene: TRBJ1-1
D gene: -
V gene: TRBV6-1
clone size: few
CDR3 protein: CASSLRQAEAFF
CDR3 DNA: TGTGCCAGCAGTCTCCGCCAAGCTGAAGCTTTCTTT

J gene: TRBJ1-2
D gene: -
V gene: TRBV29-1
clone size: -
CDR3 protein: CSVDRDLRGLKNYGYTF
CDR3 DNA: TGCAGCGTTGATAGGGACCTCCGGGGGCTTAAAAACTATGGCTACACCTTC

J gene: TRBJ2-7
D gene: -
V gene: TRBV25-1
clone size: -
CDR3 protein: CASSEDPYEQYF
CDR3 DNA: TGTGCCAGCAGTGAGGATCCCTACGAGCAGTACTTC

J gene: TRBJ2-1
D gene: TRBD2
V gene: TRBV9
clone size: -
CDR3 protein: CASSPAQGGHEQFF
CDR3 DNA: TGTGCCAGCAGCCCCGCCCAGGGAGGGCATGAGCAGTTCTTC

J gene: TRBJ1-2
D gene: TRBD1
V gene: TRBV20-1
clone size: -
CDR3 protein: CSAMTGTGGDGYTF
CDR3 DNA: TGCAGTGCTATGACCGGGACAGGGGGCGACGGCTACACCTTC

J gene: TRBJ2-6
D gene: -
V gene: TRBV4-3
clone size: -
CDR3 protein: CASSQQDSKSGANVLTF
CDR3 DNA: TGCGCCAGCAGCCAACAGGACAGCAAATCTGGGGCCAACGTCCTGACTTTC

J gene: TRBJ2-1
D gene: -
V gene: TRBV3-1
clone size: -
CDR3 protein: CASSQGTEQFF
CDR3 DNA: TGTGCCAGCAGCCAAGGGACAGAGCAGTTCTTC

J gene: TRBJ2-7
D gene: TRBD2
V gene: TRBV9
clone size: -
CDR3 protein: CASSEPGTMTSETYEQYF
CDR3 DNA: TGTGCCAGCAGCGAACCCGGGACAATGACTAGCGAGACCTACGAGCAGTACTTC

J gene: TRBJ1-1
D gene: -
V gene: TRBV29-1
clone size: -
CDR3 protein: CSVEDWNTEAFF
CDR3 DNA: TGCAGCGTTGAAGATTGGAACACTGAAGCTTTCTTT

J gene: TRBJ2-5
D gene: -
V gene: TRBV30
clone size: -
CDR3 protein: CAWSVSAGAGQETQYF
CDR3 DNA: TGTGCCTGGAGTGTATCGGCTGGGGCAGGGCAAGAGACCCAGTACTTC

J gene: TRBJ1-4
D gene: -
V gene: TRBV30
clone size: -
CDR3 protein: CAWIKGNNEKLFF
CDR3 DNA: TGTGCCTGGATAAAGGGAAACAATGAAAAACTGTTTTTT

J gene: TRBJ2-1
D gene: -
V gene: TRBV19
clone size: -
CDR3 protein: CASSMTGATGSDEQFF
CDR3 DNA: TGTGCCAGTAGTATGACGGGGGCTACGGGGAGCGATGAGCAGTTCTTC

J gene: TRBJ2-7
D gene: -
V gene: TRBV19
clone size: -
CDR3 protein: CASSITGPDYEQYF
CDR3 DNA: TGTGCCAGTAGTATAACGGGACCTGACTACGAGCAGTACTTC

J gene: TRBJ2-7
D gene: -
V gene: TRBV27
clone size: -
CDR3 protein: CASSPFGGSYEQYF
CDR3 DNA: TGTGCCAGCAGTCCTTTCGGAGGGTCCTACGAGCAGTACTTC

J gene: TRBJ2-2
D gene: -
V gene: TRBV20-1
clone size: -
CDR3 protein: CSANKGESGTGELFF
CDR3 DNA: TGCAGTGCTAATAAAGGGGAGTCGGGGACCGGGGAGCTGTTTTTT

J gene: TRBJ2-7
D gene: -
V gene: TRBV6-2/TRBV6-3
clone size: -
CDR3 protein: CASSYSGSAVYEQYF
CDR3 DNA: TGTGCCAGCAGTTACTCTGGTAGCGCGGTCTACGAGCAGTACTTC